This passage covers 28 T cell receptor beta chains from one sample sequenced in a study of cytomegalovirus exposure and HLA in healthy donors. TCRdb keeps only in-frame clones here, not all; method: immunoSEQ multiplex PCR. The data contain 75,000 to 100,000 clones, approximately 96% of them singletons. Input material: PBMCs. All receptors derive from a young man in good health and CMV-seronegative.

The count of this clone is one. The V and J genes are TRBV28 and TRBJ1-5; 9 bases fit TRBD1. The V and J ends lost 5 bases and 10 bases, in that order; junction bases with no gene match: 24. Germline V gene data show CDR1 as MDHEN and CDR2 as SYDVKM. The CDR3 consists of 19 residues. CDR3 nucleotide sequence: TGTGCCAGCAGTACACTACAGGACAGGGGCGCGGGGTTAGGGGATCCCCAGCATTTT. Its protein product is CASSTLQDRGAGLGDPQHF.

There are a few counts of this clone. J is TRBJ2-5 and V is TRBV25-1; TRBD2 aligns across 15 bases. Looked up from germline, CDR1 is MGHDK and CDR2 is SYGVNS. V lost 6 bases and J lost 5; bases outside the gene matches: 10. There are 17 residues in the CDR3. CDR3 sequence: CASRGGLAGGPGETQYF. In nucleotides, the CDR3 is TGTGCCAGCAGGGGCGGACTAGCGGGAGGGCCGGGGGAGACCCAGTACTTC.

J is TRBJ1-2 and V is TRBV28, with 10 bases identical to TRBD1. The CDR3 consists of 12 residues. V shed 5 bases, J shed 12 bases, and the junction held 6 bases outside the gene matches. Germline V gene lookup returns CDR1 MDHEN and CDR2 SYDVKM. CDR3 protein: CASSRGTGVNTF. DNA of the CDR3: TGTGCCAGCAGTCGGGGGACAGGGGTGAACACCTTC.

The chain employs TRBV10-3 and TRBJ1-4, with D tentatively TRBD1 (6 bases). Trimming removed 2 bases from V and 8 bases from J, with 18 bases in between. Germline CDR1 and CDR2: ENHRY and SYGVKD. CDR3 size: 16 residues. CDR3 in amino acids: CAISENTGSSREKLFF. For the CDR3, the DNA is TGTGCCATCAGTGAGAACACAGGGTCGAGTAGGGAAAAACTGTTTTTT.

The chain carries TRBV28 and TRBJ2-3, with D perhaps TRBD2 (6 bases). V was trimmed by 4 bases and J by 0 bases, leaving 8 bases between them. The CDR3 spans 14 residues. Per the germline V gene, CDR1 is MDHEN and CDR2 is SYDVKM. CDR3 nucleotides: TGTGCCAGCAGTTCGGGGACTAGCACAGATACGCAGTATTTT. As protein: CASSSGTSTDTQYF.

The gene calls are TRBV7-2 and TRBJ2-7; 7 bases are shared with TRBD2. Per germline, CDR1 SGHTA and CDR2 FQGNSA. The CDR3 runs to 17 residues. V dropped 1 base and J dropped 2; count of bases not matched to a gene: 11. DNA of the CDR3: TGTGCCAGCAGCTTAGAGGGATCGGGGGGACGGGCCTACGAGCAGTACGTC. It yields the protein CASSLEGSGGRAYEQYV.

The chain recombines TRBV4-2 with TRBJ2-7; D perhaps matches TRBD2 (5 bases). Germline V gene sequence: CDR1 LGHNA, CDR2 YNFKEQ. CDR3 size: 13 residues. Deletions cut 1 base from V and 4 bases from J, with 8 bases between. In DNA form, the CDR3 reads TGTGCCAGCAGCCAAGGGGGAGAATACGAGCAGTACTTC. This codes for CASSQGGEYEQYF.

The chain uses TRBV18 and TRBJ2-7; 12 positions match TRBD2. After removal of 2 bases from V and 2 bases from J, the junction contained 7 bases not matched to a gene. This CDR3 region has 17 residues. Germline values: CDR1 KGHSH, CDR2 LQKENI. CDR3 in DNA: TGTGCCAGCTCACCAGTGCTAGCGGGAGGGGGGACCTACGAGCAGTACGTC. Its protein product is CASSPVLAGGGTYEQYV.

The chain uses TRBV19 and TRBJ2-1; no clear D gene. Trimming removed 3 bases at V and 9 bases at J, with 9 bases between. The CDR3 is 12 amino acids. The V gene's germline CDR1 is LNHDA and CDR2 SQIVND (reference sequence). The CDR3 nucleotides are TGTGCCAGTAGTATCGTGGGCTTTGAGCAGTTCTTC. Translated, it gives CASSIVGFEQFF.

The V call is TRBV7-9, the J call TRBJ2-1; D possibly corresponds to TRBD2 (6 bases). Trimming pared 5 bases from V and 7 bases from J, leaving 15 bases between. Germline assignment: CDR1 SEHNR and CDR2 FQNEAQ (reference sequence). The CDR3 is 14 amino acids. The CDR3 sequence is CASSPLGSGNEQFF. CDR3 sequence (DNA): TGTGCCAGCAGCCCCCTCGGGAGTGGGAATGAGCAGTTCTTC.

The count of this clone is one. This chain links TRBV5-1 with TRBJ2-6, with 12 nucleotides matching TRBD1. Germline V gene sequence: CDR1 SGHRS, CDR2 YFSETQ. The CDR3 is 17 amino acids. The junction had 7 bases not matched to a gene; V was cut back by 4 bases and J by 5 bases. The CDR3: CASSLPGQGARANVLTF. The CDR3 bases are TGCGCCAGCAGCCTCCCGGGACAGGGGGCGCGGGCCAACGTCCTGACTTTC.

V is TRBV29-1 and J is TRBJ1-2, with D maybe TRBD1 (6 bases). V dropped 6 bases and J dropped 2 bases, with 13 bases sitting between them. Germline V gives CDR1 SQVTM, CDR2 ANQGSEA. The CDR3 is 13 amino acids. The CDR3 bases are TGCAGCGTCGCTCCCCAGGGGAACTATGGCTACACCTTC. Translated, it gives CSVAPQGNYGYTF. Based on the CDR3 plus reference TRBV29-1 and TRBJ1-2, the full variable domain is SAVISQKPSRDICQRGTSLTIQCQVDSQVTMMFWYRQQPGQSLTLIATANQGSEATYESGFVIDKFPISRPNLTFSTLTVSNMSPEDSSIYLCSVAPQGNYGYTFGSGTRLTVV.

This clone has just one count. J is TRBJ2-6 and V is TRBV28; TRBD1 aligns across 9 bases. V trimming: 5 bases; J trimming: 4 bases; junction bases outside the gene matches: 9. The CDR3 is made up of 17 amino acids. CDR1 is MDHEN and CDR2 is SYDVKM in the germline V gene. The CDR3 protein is CASSPGTGIFGANVLTF. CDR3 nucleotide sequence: TGTGCCAGCAGTCCCGGGACAGGGATTTTCGGGGCCAACGTCCTGACTTTC.

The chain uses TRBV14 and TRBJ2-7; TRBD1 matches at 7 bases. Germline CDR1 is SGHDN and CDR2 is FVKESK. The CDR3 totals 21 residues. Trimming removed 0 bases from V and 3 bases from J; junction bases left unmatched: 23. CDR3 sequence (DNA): TGTGCCAGCAGCCAAGACTATTTACGGGACAGCCGTTTTAGACCTTACTACGAGCAGTACTTC. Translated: CASSQDYLRDSRFRPYYEQYF.

The CDR3: CASSNPLEAANNEQFF. The CDR3 nucleotides are TGTGCCAGTAGTAACCCCTTAGAGGCGGCCAACAATGAGCAGTTCTTC. The rearrangement uses TRBV19 and TRBJ2-1; D remains ambiguous. Trimming cost V 4 bases and J 5 bases, with 18 bases left between them. Germline V lookup: CDR1 LNHDA, CDR2 SQIVND (reference sequence). This CDR3 comprises 16 residues.

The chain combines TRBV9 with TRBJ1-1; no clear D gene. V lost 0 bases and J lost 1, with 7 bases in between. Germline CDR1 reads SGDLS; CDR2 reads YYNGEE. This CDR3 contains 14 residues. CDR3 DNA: TGTGCCAGCAGCGTAGTACAGACGAACACTGAAGCTTTCTTT. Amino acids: CASSVVQTNTEAFF.

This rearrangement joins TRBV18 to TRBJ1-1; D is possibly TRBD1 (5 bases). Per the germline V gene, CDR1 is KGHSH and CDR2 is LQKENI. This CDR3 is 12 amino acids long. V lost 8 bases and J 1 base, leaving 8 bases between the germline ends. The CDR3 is CASSRENTEAFF. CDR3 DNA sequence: TGTGCCAGCAGCAGGGAGAACACTGAAGCTTTCTTT. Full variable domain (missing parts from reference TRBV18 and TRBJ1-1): NAGVMQNPRHLVRRRGQEARLRCSPMKGHSHVYWYRQLPEEGLKFMVYLQKENIIDESGMPKERFSAEFPKEGPSILRIQQVVRGDSAAYFCASSRENTEAFFGQGTRLTVV.

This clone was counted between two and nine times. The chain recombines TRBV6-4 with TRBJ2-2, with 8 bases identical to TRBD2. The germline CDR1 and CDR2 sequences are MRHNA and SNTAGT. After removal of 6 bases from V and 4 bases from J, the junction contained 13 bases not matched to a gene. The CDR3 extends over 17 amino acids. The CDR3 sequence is CASSAEEREIGTGELFF. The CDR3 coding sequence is TGTGCCAGCAGCGCGGAGGAGCGGGAGATTGGCACCGGGGAGCTGTTTTTT.

The CDR3 nucleotides read TGTGCCAGCACCCCTAGGGGGTCCTACAATGAGCAGTTCTTC. As protein: CASTPRGSYNEQFF. This chain uses TRBV11-3 with TRBJ2-1, with D possibly TRBD1 on 6 matching bases. CDR1 and CDR2 from the germline V gene are SGHNT and YENEEA. This CDR3 spans 14 amino acids. Trimming stripped 7 bases from V and 1 base from J, with 11 bases between. The full variable domain, completed using reference TRBV11-3 and TRBJ2-1, is EAGVVQSPRYKIIEKKQPVAFWCNPISGHNTLYWYLQNLGQGPELLIRYENEEAVDDSQLPKDRFSAERLKGVDSTLKIQPAELGDSAVYLCASTPRGSYNEQFFGPGTRLTVL.

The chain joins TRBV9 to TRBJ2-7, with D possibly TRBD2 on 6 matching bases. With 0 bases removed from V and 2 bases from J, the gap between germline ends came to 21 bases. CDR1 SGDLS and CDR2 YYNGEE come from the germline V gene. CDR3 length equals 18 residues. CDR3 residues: CASSVDVGGQGRPYEQYF. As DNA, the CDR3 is TGTGCCAGCAGCGTAGATGTCGGAGGGCAGGGACGTCCCTACGAGCAGTACTTC.

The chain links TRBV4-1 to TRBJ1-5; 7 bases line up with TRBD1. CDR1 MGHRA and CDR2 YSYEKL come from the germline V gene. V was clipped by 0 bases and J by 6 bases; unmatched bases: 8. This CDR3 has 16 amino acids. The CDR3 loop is CASSQEFGQVPQPQHF. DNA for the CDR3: TGCGCCAGCAGCCAAGAGTTCGGACAGGTGCCTCAGCCCCAGCATTTT.

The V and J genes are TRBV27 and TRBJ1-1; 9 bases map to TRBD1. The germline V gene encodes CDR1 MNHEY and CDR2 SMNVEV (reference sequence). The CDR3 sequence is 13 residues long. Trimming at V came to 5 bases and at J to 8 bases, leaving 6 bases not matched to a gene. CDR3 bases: TGTGCCAGCAGTACAGGGGGCGCCTCGGAAGCTTTCTTT. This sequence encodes CASSTGGASEAFF.

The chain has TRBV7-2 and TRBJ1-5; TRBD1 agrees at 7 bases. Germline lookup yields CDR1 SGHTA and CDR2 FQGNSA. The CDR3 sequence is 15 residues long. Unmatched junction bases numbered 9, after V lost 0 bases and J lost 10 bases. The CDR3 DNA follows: TGTGCCAGCAGCTTAGCGGGACAGCTTCAAGGACCCCAGCATTTT. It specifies CASSLAGQLQGPQHF. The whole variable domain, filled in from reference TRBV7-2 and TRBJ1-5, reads GAGVSQSPSNKVTEKGKDVELRCDPISGHTALYWYRQSLGQGLEFLIYFQGNSAPDKSGLPSDRFSAERTGGSVSTLTIQRTQQEDSAVYLCASSLAGQLQGPQHFGDGTRLSIL.

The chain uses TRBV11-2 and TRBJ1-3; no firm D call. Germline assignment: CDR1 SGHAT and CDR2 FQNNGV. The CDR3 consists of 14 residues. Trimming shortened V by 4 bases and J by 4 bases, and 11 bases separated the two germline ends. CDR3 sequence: CASSSPGEGNTIYF. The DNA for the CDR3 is TGTGCCAGCAGCTCACCGGGAGAAGGAAACACCATATATTTT.

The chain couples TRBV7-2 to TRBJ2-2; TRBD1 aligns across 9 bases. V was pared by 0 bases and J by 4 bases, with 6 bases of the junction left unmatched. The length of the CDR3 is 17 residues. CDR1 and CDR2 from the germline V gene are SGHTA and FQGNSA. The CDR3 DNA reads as TGTGCCAGCAGCTTAGCCGGACAGGGGACAGGCACCGGGGAGCTGTTTTTT. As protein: CASSLAGQGTGTGELFF. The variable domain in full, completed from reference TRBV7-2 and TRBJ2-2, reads GAGVSQSPSNKVTEKGKDVELRCDPISGHTALYWYRQSLGQGLEFLIYFQGNSAPDKSGLPSDRFSAERTGGSVSTLTIQRTQQEDSAVYLCASSLAGQGTGTGELFFGEGSRLTVL.

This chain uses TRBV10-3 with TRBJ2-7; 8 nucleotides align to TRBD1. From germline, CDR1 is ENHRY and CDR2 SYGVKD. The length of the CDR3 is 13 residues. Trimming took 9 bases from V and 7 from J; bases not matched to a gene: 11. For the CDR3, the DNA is TGTGCCATACGGGACAGGCCTAACGGGGAGCAGTACTTC. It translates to CAIRDRPNGEQYF.

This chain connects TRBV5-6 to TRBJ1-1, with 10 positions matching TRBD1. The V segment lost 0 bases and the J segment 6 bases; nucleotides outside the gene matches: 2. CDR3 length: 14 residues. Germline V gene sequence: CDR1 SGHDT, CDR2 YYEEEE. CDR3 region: CASSLGTGGAEAFF. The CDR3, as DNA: TGTGCCAGCAGCTTGGGGACAGGGGGGGCTGAAGCTTTCTTT.

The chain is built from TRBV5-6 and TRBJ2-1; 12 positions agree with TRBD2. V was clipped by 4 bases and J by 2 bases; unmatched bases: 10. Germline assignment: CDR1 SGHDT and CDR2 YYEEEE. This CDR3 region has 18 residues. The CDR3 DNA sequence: TGTGCCAGCAGCCAAGCTAGCGGGAGGGTTTGGGCCTACAATGAGCAGTTCTTC. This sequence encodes CASSQASGRVWAYNEQFF. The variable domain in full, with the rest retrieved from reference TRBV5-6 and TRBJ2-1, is DAGVTQSPTHLIKTRGQQVTLRCSPKSGHDTVSWYQQALGQGPQFIFQYYEEEERQRGNFPDRFSGHQFPNYSSELNVNALLLGDSALYLCASSQASGRVWAYNEQFFGPGTRLTVL.